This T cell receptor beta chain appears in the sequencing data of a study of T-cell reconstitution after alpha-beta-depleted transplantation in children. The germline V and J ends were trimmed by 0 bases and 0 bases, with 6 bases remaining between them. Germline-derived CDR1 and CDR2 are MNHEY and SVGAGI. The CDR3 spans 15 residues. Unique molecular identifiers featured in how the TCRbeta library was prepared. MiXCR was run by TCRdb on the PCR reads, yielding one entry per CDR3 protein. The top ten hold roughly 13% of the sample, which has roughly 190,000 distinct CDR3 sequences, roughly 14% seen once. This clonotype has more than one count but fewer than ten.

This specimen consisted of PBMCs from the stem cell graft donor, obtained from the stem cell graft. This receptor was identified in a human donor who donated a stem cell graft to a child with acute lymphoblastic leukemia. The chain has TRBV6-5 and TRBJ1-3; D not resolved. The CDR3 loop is CASSYSTDSGNTIYF. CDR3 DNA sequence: TGTGCCAGCAGTTACTCCACAGACTCTGGAAACACCATATATTTT.